The 11 T cell receptor beta chains below all came from one sample that was sequenced in a study of blood T cell repertoires in COVID-19. The method was immunoSEQ multiplex PCR; TCRdb's version includes in-frame clones alone and lacks a portion of them. Of around 160,000 clones in the sample, roughly 93% were seen once. Sequencing was carried out using peripheral blood. These receptors were taken from a man younger than 30 with acute or convalescent COVID-19.

The rearrangement uses TRBV29-1 and TRBJ1-4, with 9 positions matching TRBD1. The CDR3 totals 13 residues. The germline V gene has CDR1 SQVTM and CDR2 ANQGSEA. J lost 8 bases, V lost 7 bases, and 8 bases had no gene match. CDR3 in DNA: TGCAGCGCGGACAGGGGACGAGGCGAAAAACTGTTTTTT. Translated: CSADRGRGEKLFF.

The gene calls are TRBV9 and TRBJ1-1; TRBD1 aligns across 11 bases. CDR1 is SGDLS, CDR2 YYNGEE, per germline. Trimming removed 4 bases from V and 4 bases from J; junction bases left unmatched: 3. The CDR3 contains 14 residues. The CDR3 region is CASSQGTGGTEAFF. CDR3 in DNA: TGTGCCAGCAGCCAGGGGACAGGGGGCACTGAAGCTTTCTTT.

The rearrangement links TRBV11-2 to TRBJ1-2, with TRBD1 matching 7 bases. The CDR3 totals 13 residues. After removal of 5 bases from V and 5 bases from J, the junction contained 5 bases not matched to a gene. Germline CDR1 SGHAT, CDR2 FQNNGV. The CDR3: CASSPGTVYGYTF. Here the CDR3 DNA reads TGTGCCAGCAGCCCCGGGACAGTATATGGCTACACCTTC.

The chain is built from TRBV4-2 and TRBJ2-5; 11 bases agree with TRBD2. V lost 2 bases, J lost 5 bases, and 10 bases stayed unmatched. The germline V gene has CDR1 LGHNA and CDR2 YNFKEQ. This CDR3 spans 17 amino acids. As DNA, the CDR3 is TGTGCCAGCAGCCAATCCCTAGCGGGAGGAGAAGGGGAGACCCAGTACTTC. Its protein product is CASSQSLAGGEGETQYF.

The rearrangement joins TRBV4-1 to TRBJ1-1, with 11 bases aligning to TRBD1. The CDR3 has 15 residues. V gave up 4 bases and J gave up 5 bases; unmatched junction bases: 6. Germline V gives CDR1 MGHRA, CDR2 YSYEKL. CDR3 bases: TGCGCCAGCAGCCCATCCGGGACAGGGGGTACTGAAGCTTTCTTT. Residues: CASSPSGTGGTEAFF.

The rearrangement links TRBV6-2 or TRBV6-3 to TRBJ1-5; 7 bases are a match to TRBD1. The junction had 1 base not matched to a gene; V was cut back by 1 base and J by 4 bases. The CDR3 covers 14 residues. From germline, CDR1 is MNHEY and CDR2 SVGEGT. CDR3 coding DNA: TGTGCCAGCAGTTACTTGACAGGGAATCAGCCCCAGCATTTT. This sequence encodes CASSYLTGNQPQHF.

The chain joins TRBV5-1 to TRBJ2-1, with 8 positions matching TRBD1. The V and J ends lost 0 bases and 3 bases, in that order; junction bases with no gene match: 2. Per germline, CDR1 SGHRS and CDR2 YFSETQ. The CDR3 loop spans 15 amino acids. The CDR3 loop is CASSLGQGIYNEQFF. The CDR3 DNA reads as TGCGCCAGCAGCTTGGGACAGGGGATCTACAATGAGCAGTTCTTC.

The rearrangement joins TRBV6-5 to TRBJ1-5; TRBD1 aligns across 8 bases. Germline V gives CDR1 MNHEY, CDR2 SVGAGI. The CDR3 is 15 amino acids. V trimming: 6 bases; J trimming: 7 bases; junction bases outside the gene matches: 11. The DNA of the CDR3 is TGTGCCAGCAGCCCGGACAGGGTAGCAGTACAGCCCCAGCATTTT. It codes for CASSPDRVAVQPQHF.

The chain is built from TRBV5-1 and TRBJ1-6, with TRBD1 matching 8 bases. The trim removed 0 bases at V and 7 bases at J, leaving 6 bases unmatched. Germline V gives CDR1 SGHRS, CDR2 YFSETQ. This CDR3 contains 16 residues. CDR3 sequence: CASSLVGQGSNSPLHF. The CDR3 DNA reads as TGCGCCAGCAGCTTGGTTGGACAGGGATCGAATTCACCCCTCCACTTT.

The chain recombines TRBV18 with TRBJ2-7, with unresolved D. The CDR3 covers 16 residues. Per the germline V gene, CDR1 is KGHSH and CDR2 is LQKENI. Deletions cut 1 base from V and 5 bases from J, with 18 bases between. CDR3 sequence: CASSPRWPLDVHEQYF. The DNA for the CDR3 is TGTGCCAGCTCACCACGTTGGCCCCTTGATGTACACGAGCAGTACTTC.

V gene TRBV3-1 (or the pseudogene TRBV3-2) combines with J gene TRBJ2-6; no firm D call. This CDR3 is built from 14 residues. Germline loops: CDR1 LGHDT, CDR2 YNNKEL (reference sequence). The V gene lost 2 bases and the J gene lost 3 bases, with 5 bases spanning the gap. CDR3 coding DNA: TGTGCCAGCAGCCAAACAGATGGGGCCAACGTCCTGACTTTC. It specifies CASSQTDGANVLTF.